The entry below gives a single T cell receptor (beta chain) sequence along with its context. Its antigen is currently unknown. TCRdb's copy holds only in-frame clones and misses some; the assay was immunoSEQ multiplex PCR. The table shows over a million clones, with about 80% occurring only once. The data stem from a study of shared clonotypes between healthy human individuals. The CDR3 sequence is 14 residues long. Trimming took 1 base from V and 2 from J, leaving 8 bases between them. Germline V gene data show CDR1 as KGHSH and CDR2 as LQKENI. The study's findings and limits: A reduction in generation probabilities was seen for non-shared clonotypes relative to those shared by all four donors. With several donors compared, 4.5% to 6.5% of naive CD4 clonotypes were shared. The study sampled only blood, and tissue repertoires likely differ.

Sequenced: memory CD4+ T cells sorted from blood. Subset denoted: CD45RA-negative fraction. The source of this sequence is a man aged 18 to 30 in good health. This sequence joins TRBV18 and TRBJ2-5; D remains unclear. CDR3 region: CASSPQSLQETQYF. The CDR3 DNA sequence: TGTGCCAGCTCACCACAGAGCCTTCAAGAGACCCAGTACTTC.